The entry below describes one T cell receptor beta chain. What it binds is not known. The sample originates from a study of T cell responses to AZD1222 COVID-19 vaccine. Study-wide context: The analysis combined second doses at about 4 or about 12 weeks. Findings of the study overall: Seropositive AZD1222 recipients at baseline numbered only five to seven. Receipt of two AZD1222 doses was followed by a rise in Spike-specific TCR breadth and depth.

V was pared by 5 bases and J by 0 bases, with 7 bases of the junction left unmatched. This CDR3 has 17 residues. Germline loops: CDR1 PRHDT, CDR2 FYEKMQ (reference sequence). Method: immunoSEQ multiplex PCR; TCRdb's copy keeps in-frame clones and lacks some. The repertoire holds under 100,000 clones, with approximately 90% as singletons. The clonotype comes from an adult in good health. Specimen: peripheral blood, collected on day 0 of AZD1222 vaccination. The chain joins TRBV13 to TRBJ1-3; 10 nucleotides match TRBD1. This chain's CDR3 is CASSLGQGTVSGNTIYF. The CDR3 DNA reads TGTGCCAGCAGCCTGGGACAGGGGACCGTCTCTGGAAACACCATATATTTT.